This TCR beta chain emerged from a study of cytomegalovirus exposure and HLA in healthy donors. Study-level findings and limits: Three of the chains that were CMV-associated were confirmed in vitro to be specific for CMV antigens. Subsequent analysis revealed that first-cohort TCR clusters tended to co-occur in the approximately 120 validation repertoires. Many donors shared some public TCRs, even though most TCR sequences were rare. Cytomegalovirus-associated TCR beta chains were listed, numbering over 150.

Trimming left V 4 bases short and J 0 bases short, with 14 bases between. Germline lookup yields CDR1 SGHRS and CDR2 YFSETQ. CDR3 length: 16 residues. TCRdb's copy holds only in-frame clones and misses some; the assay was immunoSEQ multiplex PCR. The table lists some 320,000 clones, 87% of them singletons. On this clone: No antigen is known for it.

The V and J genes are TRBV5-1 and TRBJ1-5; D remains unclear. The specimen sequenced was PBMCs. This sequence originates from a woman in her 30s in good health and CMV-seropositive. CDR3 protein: CASSPGPSYSNQPQHF. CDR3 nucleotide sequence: TGCGCCAGCAGCCCTGGGCCTTCCTATAGCAATCAGCCCCAGCATTTT.